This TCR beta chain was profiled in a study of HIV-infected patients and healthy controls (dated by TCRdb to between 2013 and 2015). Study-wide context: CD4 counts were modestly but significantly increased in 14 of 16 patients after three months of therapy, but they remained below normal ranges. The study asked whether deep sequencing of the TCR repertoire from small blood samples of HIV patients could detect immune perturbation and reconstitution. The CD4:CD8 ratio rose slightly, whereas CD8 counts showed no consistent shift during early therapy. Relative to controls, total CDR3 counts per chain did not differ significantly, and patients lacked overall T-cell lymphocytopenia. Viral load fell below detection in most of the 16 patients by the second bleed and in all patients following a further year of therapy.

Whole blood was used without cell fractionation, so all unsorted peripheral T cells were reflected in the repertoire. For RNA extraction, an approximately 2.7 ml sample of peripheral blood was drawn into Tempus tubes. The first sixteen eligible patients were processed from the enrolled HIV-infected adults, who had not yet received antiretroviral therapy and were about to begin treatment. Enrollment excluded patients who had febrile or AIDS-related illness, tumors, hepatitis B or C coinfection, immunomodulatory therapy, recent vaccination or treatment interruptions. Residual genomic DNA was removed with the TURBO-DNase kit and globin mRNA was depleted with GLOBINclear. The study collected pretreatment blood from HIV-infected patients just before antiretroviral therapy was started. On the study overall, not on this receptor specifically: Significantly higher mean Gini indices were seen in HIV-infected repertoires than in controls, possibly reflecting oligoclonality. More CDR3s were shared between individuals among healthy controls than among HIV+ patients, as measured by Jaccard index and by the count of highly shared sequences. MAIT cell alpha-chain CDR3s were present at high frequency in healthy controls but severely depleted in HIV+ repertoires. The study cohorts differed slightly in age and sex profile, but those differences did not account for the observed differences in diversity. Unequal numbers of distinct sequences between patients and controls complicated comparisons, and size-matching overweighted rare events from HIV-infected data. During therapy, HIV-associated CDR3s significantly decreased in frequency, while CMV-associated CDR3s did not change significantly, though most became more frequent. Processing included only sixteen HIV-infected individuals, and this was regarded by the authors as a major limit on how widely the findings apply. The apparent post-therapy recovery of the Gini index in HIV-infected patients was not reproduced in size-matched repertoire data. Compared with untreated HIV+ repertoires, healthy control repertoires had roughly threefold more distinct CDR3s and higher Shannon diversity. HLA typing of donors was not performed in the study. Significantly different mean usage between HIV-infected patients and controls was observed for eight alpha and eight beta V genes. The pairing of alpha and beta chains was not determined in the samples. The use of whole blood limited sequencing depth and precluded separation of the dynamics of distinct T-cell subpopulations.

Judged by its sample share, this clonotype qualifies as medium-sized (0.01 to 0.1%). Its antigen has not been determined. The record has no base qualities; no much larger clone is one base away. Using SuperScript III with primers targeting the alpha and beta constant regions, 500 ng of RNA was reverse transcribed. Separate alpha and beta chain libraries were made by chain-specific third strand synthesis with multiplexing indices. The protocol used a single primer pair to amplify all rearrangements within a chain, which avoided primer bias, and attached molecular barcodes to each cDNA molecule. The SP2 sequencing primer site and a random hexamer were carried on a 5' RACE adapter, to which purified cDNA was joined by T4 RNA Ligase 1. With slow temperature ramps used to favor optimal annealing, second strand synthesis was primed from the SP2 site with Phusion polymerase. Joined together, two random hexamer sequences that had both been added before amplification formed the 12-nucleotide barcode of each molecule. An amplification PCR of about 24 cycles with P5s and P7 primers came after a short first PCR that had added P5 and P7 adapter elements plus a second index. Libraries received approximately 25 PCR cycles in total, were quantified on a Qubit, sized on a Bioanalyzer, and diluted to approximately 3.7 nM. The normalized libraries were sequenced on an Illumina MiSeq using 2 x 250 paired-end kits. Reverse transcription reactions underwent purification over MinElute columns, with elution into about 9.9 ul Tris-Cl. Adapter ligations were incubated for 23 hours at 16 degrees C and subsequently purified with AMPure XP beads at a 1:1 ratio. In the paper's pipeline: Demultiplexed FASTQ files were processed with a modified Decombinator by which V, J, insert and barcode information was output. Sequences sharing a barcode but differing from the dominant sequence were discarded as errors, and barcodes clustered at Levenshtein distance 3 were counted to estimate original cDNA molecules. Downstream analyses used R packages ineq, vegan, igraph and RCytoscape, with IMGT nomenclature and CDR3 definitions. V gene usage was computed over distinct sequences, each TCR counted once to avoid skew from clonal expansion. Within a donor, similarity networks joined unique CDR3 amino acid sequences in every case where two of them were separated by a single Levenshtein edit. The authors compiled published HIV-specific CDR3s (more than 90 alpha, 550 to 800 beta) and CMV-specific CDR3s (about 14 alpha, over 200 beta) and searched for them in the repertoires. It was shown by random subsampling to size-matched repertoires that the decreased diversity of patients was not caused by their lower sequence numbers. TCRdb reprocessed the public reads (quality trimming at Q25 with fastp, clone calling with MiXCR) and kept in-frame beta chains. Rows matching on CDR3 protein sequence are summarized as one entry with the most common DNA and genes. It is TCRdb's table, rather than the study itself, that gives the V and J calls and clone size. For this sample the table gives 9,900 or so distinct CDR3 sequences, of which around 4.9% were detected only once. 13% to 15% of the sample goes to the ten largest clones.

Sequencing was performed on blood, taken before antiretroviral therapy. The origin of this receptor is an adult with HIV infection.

The nucleotide sequence reads as follows: TGTGCCAGCAGTTCACAGGGAAGCGAGCAGTACTTC. The encoded protein is CASSSQGSEQYF. The chain joins TRBV28 to TRBJ2-7; the D segment could be TRBD1, given 6 matching bases. CDR1 MDHEN and CDR2 SYDVKM are derived from the germline V gene. V is shortened by 4 bases, J by 6 bases, and the region joining them spans 10 bases. Its CDR3 holds 12 amino acids, cysteine through phenylalanine. The read is trimmed to its CDR3 DNA, 36 bases read in frame from base 1.